This T cell receptor (beta chain) was identified in a study of shared clonotypes between healthy human individuals (dated by TCRdb to the early 2020s). Looking at the study overall: A couple of women and three men aged 18 to 49 years were included in the cohort. Per donor, three plates each were used for CD4 naive and CD4 memory, two for CD8 naive, and one for CD8 memory. The study deeply sequenced blood TCR repertoires of five healthy adults to estimate repertoire size and the extent of clonotype sharing between individuals. To increase sequencing depth and limit assay-specific biases, TCR repertoire library preparation and sequencing were carried out by different laboratories using diverse techniques. Between about 0.85 and 8.9 billion PBMCs per donor were obtained by leukapheresis. The paper as a whole reports these results and caveats: Estimated clonotype richness was generally larger for naive than for memory subsets. Pairwise subsampling indicated that sequencing depth was expected to affect the degree of clonotype sharing among donors. The genetic and exposure-history diversity represented was limited by the small number of donors. Sampling was restricted to blood, and TCR repertoires in tissue are likely to differ from TCR repertoires in blood. Clonotypes shared by all four sorted-subset donors showed higher generation probabilities than non-shared clonotypes. When several donors were compared, the shared fraction of clonotypes was about 5% for naive CD4, 3% to 4% for naive CD8, more than 2% for memory CD4, and less than 0.45% for memory CD8. Incomplete sequencing was indicated by rarefaction of sorted-subset datasets, despite the large sequencing depth.

The table lists this clone with a count of one. What this receptor recognizes is not known. No per-base quality is available; no much larger clone lies one base away. In the germline V gene, CDR1 corresponds to MGHRA and CDR2 to YSYEKL. Including the terminal cysteine and phenylalanine, the CDR3 comprises 17 residues. Left in the record is the CDR3 DNA by itself, 51 bases read in frame from the first base. At the junction V is shortened by 4 bases and J by 6 bases; bases outside the gene matches: 9. TCR CDR3 regions were amplified from genomic DNA by multiplex PCR using the deep immunoSEQ assay. Extracted genomic DNA from each cell subset was distributed evenly across all wells of several immunoSEQ 96-well plates, and each plate was treated as a replicate. For sorted subsets, each replicate PCR was loaded with 200 to 250 ng genomic DNA, equivalent to approximately 27,000 T cell genomes. Purified libraries were quantified with a Qubit 3.0 fluorometer, sized on a Bioanalyzer 2100, and re-quantified with the KAPA Library Quantification kit. Every immunoSEQ 96-well plate was sequenced on a separate single-read 150-cycle Illumina NextSeq 550 flow cell. Per the authors' processing: The immunoSEQ output contained only junctional sequences without quality scores, so filtering could not match that applied to full-length reads. To assign V/J genes and CDR3, sequences were annotated against IMGT germline references using PyIR, a Python wrapper for IgBLAST v1.9. Reads were filtered out if the reads had weak V/J assignments (E-value above 1e-6), no CDR3, stop codons, out-of-frame junctions, or ambiguous translated residues. V3J clonotypes were defined by identical inferred V gene, J gene, and CDR3 amino acid sequence. The percentage overlap between two repertoires was calculated by dividing the number of shared unique clonotypes by the size of the smaller repertoire. Richness of each repertoire was evaluated using RTK rarefaction, the Chao1 estimator, and Recon v2.1 estimates of unobserved clonotypes. OLGA was used to compute generation probabilities for all TCRbeta clonotypes that the gDNA method yielded from a handful of donors. TCRdb carries this immuneACCESS record with in-frame sequences only. Its versions omit some clonotypes, under half of them owing to an unresolved V gene in the studies checked, with the rest unexplained. V, J and clone size are taken as reported in that table, and D and trimming were inferred from the DNA itself. The sample yields more than 2 million clones; roughly 96% were counted once. The leading ten clones occupy under 0.15% of the sample.

Donors were healthy HIV-negative adults with no recently reported acute infections or vaccinations. Every donor was a Caucasian adult living in Nashville, Tennessee, USA. CD4+ T cells were enriched by magnetic negative selection; naive cells were then positively selected on CD45RA, and the negative fraction formed the memory subset. Blood was obtained by leukapheresis, after which PBMCs were separated by Ficoll-Histopaque density gradient centrifugation and cryopreserved in liquid nitrogen vapor phase. Analytical flow cytometry was used to check the purity and quantity of every magnetically sorted T cell population. From each sorted fraction, genomic DNA was isolated and quantified by UV absorbance on a Nanodrop 2000c.

This clonotype was sampled from a man between 18 and 35 years old in good health. The sequencing sample was made of naive CD4+ T cells sorted from blood. Read against the paper, the sample's cell subset or site label means: CD45RA+ positively selected. This sequence uses TRBV4-1 and TRBJ2-1; TRBD2 agrees with 13 junctional bases. The sequenced DNA is TGCGCCAGCAGCCGCTGGACTAGCGGGAGTTTGGTCAATGAGCAGTTCTTC. It encodes CASSRWTSGSLVNEQFF.